One T cell receptor (beta chain) is described in this entry. Germline V lookup: CDR1 SGHAT, CDR2 FQNNGV. V lost 1 base and J lost 1; bases outside the gene matches: 3. The CDR3 sequence is 15 residues long. The sample comes from a study of blood T cell repertoires in COVID-19. Overall study: PBMCs, B-cell-depleted T cells, or T cells were the source of the cDNA or gDNA that made up the material.

In the study's own analysis: Amplified reference gene primers provided the basis for estimating nucleated cell counts. TCRdb's copy holds only in-frame clones and misses some; the assay was immunoSEQ multiplex PCR. V and J calls and clone size are those listed in that table; D and trimming were worked out from the DNA. The table records around 57,000 clones, 65% to 80% of them present only once. This chain links TRBV11-2 with TRBJ2-7, with 8 bases that match TRBD2. The TCR originated in an older woman with acute or convalescent COVID-19. Sequenced material: peripheral blood. CDR3 amino acids: CASSLAAGASYEQYF. The CDR3 bases are TGTGCCAGCAGCTTAGCAGCGGGGGCTTCCTACGAGCAGTACTTC.